One and the same sample provided the 19 T cell receptor beta chains below, sequenced in a study of cytomegalovirus exposure and HLA in healthy donors. Sequencing used immunoSEQ multiplex PCR; TCRdb keeps in-frame clones, though not all of them. The sample has 50,000 or so clones, 90% to 95% seen once. Sequenced material: PBMCs. These receptors all stem from a man younger than 35 in good health and CMV-seronegative.

The J gene is TRBJ2-7, the V gene TRBV12-5; D unclear. This CDR3 has 15 residues. The V end lost 0 bases, the J end lost 2 bases, and 11 bases lay between the germline ends. Germline V gene sequence: CDR1 LGHNT, CDR2 FRNRAP. The CDR3, as DNA: TGTGCTAGTGGTTTGGTACCCGGCAGGACCTACGAGCAGTACTTC. Protein: CASGLVPGRTYEQYF.

The V call is TRBV28, the J call TRBJ2-7; TRBD2 matches at 8 bases. The CDR3 consists of 14 residues. Trimming cost V 8 bases and J 4 bases; bases outside gene matches: 10. The germline V gene has CDR1 MDHEN and CDR2 SYDVKM. CDR3 in amino acids: CASLPGLALYEQYF. CDR3 nucleotide sequence: TGTGCCAGCCTCCCCGGACTAGCTCTATACGAGCAGTACTTC.

This CDR3 reads CASSEWDRNYGYTF. CDR3 coding DNA: TGTGCCAGCAGTGAATGGGACAGGAACTATGGCTACACCTTC. The V and J genes are TRBV6-1 and TRBJ1-2; 8 bases map to TRBD1. The length of the CDR3 is 14 residues. The V gene's germline CDR1 is MNHNS and CDR2 SASEGT. Germline trimming cut 2 bases from V and 2 bases from J; bases unmatched to any gene: 1.

The gene calls are TRBV27 and TRBJ2-1, with 8 bases that match TRBD2. The CDR3 is 15 residues long. Germline CDR1 is MNHEY and CDR2 is SMNVEV (reference sequence). V lost 1 base, J lost 9 bases, and 8 bases stayed unmatched. In DNA, the CDR3 is TGTGCCAGCAGTTTATTGGCTAGCGGGTCTCCTGAGCAGTTCTTC. Its translation is CASSLLASGSPEQFF.

This chain uses TRBV5-8 with TRBJ1-4; 9 nucleotides agree with TRBD1. V lost 4 bases to trimming and J lost 7 bases; unmatched junction nucleotides: 8. There are 15 residues in the CDR3. Germline assignment: CDR1 SGHTS and CDR2 YDEGEE. The CDR3, as DNA: TGTGCCAGCAGCCCCGGGACAGGGAAGACTGAAAAACTGTTTTTT. Encoded protein: CASSPGTGKTEKLFF.

J is TRBJ2-7 and V is TRBV7-2; 10 positions agree with TRBD1. The V and J ends lost 10 bases and 3 bases, in that order; junction bases with no gene match: 9. The CDR3 totals 14 residues. Per the germline V gene, CDR1 is SGHTA and CDR2 is FQGNSA. The CDR3 reads CATTRDRGGYEQYF. As DNA, the CDR3 is TGTGCCACTACCCGGGACAGGGGAGGCTACGAGCAGTACTTC.

The chain joins TRBV6-4 to TRBJ2-3; TRBD2 aligns across 8 bases. Looked up from germline, CDR1 is MRHNA and CDR2 is SNTAGT. The CDR3 has 15 amino acids. V lost 4 bases and J lost 0; bases outside the gene matches: 3. CDR3 amino acids: CASSATSGSTDTQYF. The DNA of the CDR3 is TGTGCCAGCAGTGCCACTAGCGGAAGCACAGATACGCAGTATTTT.

The gene calls are TRBV28 and TRBJ2-3; D perhaps matches TRBD2 (6 bases). Germline-derived CDR1 and CDR2 are MDHEN and SYDVKM. Trimming took 3 bases from V and 4 from J, leaving 14 bases between them. The length of the CDR3 is 15 residues. The CDR3 region is CASSFIGSRADTQYF. The CDR3 DNA reads as TGTGCCAGCAGTTTTATCGGGAGTCGGGCAGATACGCAGTATTTT.

This chain joins TRBV28 and TRBJ1-1; 7 positions match TRBD1. Germline CDR1 is MDHEN and CDR2 is SYDVKM. The V and J ends lost 5 bases and 4 bases, in that order; junction bases with no gene match: 16. The CDR3 is made up of 17 amino acids. CDR3 sequence reads: CASSVLTGMGGLTEAFF. Written as DNA, the CDR3 is TGTGCCAGCAGTGTCCTGACAGGGATGGGTGGCCTCACTGAAGCTTTCTTT.

There are a few counts of this clone. The rearrangement uses TRBV7-2 and TRBJ1-3, with D hard to call. The CDR3 loop spans 16 amino acids. Per germline, CDR1 SGHTA and CDR2 FQGNSA. V lost 0 bases and J 2 bases, leaving 11 bases between the germline ends. The CDR3 coding sequence is TGTGCCAGCAGCTTAGCCACAGCATCAACTGGAAACACCATATATTTT. Translating it yields CASSLATASTGNTIYF.

This chain connects TRBV2 to TRBJ2-7; tentative D call: TRBD1 (6 bases). The CDR3 contains 15 residues. Trimming stripped 8 bases from V and 0 bases from J, with 17 bases between. Germline V gene sequence: CDR1 SNHLY, CDR2 FYNNEI. The CDR3 DNA reads as TGTGCCAGCGACCCGATACAGGGTATCTCCTACGAGCAGTACTTC. It encodes CASDPIQGISYEQYF.

J is TRBJ2-7 and V is TRBV6-1, with 11 bases lining up with TRBD1. Germline CDR1 and CDR2: MNHNS and SASEGT. V lost 3 bases and J lost 1; bases outside the gene matches: 2. This CDR3 has 15 amino acids. The DNA of the CDR3 is TGTGCCAGCAGTGACCGGGACAGGGGGTCCTACGAGCAGTACTTC. Translation gives CASSDRDRGSYEQYF.

The chain couples TRBV2 to TRBJ2-7; 9 nucleotides line up with TRBD2. Germline V lookup: CDR1 SNHLY, CDR2 FYNNEI. J lost 6 bases, V lost 7 bases, and 10 bases had no gene match. This CDR3 is built from 14 residues. The CDR3 DNA is TGTGCCAGCACCCCACTAGCGGGCCCCACCGAGCAGTACTTC. This translates into CASTPLAGPTEQYF.

The CDR3 region is CASSLAQGLTYEQYF. For the CDR3, the DNA is TGTGCCAGCAGCTTAGCGCAAGGACTAACCTACGAGCAGTACTTC. The genes are TRBV7-9 and TRBJ2-7, with a possible D match to TRBD2 (6 bases). Trimming left V 0 bases short and J 2 bases short, with 11 bases between. Looked up from germline, CDR1 is SEHNR and CDR2 is FQNEAQ (reference sequence). This CDR3 contains 15 residues.

In the case of this clone: Germline and junction disagree at one end, which may indicate a read error. The V gene is TRBV7-9, the J gene TRBJ1-1; TRBD1 is a possible D gene (5 bases). The CDR3 spans 13 residues. Germline V lookup: CDR1 SEHNR, CDR2 FQNEAQ (reference sequence). CDR3 sequence reads: CASSPKGNPEAFF. In DNA, the CDR3 is TGTGCCAGCAGCCCCAAGGGGAACCCTGAAGCTTTCTTT.

This sequence joins TRBV2 and TRBJ1-1; TRBD1 agrees at 7 bases. Trimming cost V 8 bases and J 8 bases; bases outside gene matches: 8. Germline V CDR1 and CDR2: SNHLY, FYNNEI. The CDR3 consists of 12 residues. This CDR3 is CASGDRAAEAFF. CDR3 DNA: TGTGCCAGCGGAGACAGGGCCGCCGAAGCTTTCTTT.

This chain uses TRBV19 with TRBJ2-3, with 10 positions matching TRBD1. The V gene's germline CDR1 is LNHDA and CDR2 SQIVND (reference sequence). CDR3 length: 15 residues. Germline trimming cut 3 bases from V and 2 bases from J; bases unmatched to any gene: 2. The CDR3 DNA sequence: TGTGCCAGTAGTATGGGACAGGGGCACACAGATACGCAGTATTTT. It translates to CASSMGQGHTDTQYF. The full variable domain, in which reference TRBV19 and TRBJ2-3 provide the parts outside the CDR3, is DGGITQSPKYLFRKEGQNVTLSCEQNLNHDAMYWYRQDPGQGLRLIYYSQIVNDFQKGDIAEGYSVSREKKESFPLTVTSAQKNPTAFYLCASSMGQGHTDTQYFGPGTRLTVL.

The chain has TRBV28 and TRBJ1-4, with a possible D match to TRBD1 (5 bases). CDR1 MDHEN and CDR2 SYDVKM come from the germline V gene. The CDR3 consists of 11 residues. V gave up 3 bases and J gave up 13 bases, with 9 bases separating them. This chain's CDR3 is CASSFRDGLFF. In nucleotides, the CDR3 is TGTGCCAGCAGTTTCAGGGATGGACTGTTTTTT.

The CDR3 sequence: CASSSGTSGVGEQFF. CDR3 coding DNA: TGCGCCAGCAGCTCCGGGACTAGCGGAGTCGGTGAGCAGTTCTTC. The chain links TRBV5-1 to TRBJ2-1; TRBD2 agrees at 11 bases. Germline assignment: CDR1 SGHRS and CDR2 YFSETQ. The CDR3 is made up of 15 amino acids. Unmatched junction bases numbered 8, after V lost 3 bases and J lost 9 bases.